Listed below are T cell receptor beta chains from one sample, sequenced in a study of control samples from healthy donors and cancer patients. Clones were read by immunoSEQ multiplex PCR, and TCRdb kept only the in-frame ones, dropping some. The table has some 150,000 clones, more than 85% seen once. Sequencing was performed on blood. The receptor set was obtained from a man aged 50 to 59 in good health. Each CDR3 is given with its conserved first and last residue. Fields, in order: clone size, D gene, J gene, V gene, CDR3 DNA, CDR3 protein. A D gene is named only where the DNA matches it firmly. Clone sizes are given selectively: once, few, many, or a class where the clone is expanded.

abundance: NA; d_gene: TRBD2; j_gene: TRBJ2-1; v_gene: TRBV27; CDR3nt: TGTGCCAGCAGTCCCCTAGCGGGGAGCTCCTACAATGAGCAGTTCTTC; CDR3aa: CASSPLAGSSYNEQFF
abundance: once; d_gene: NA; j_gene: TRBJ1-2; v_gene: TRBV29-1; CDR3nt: TGCAGCGTTGAAACGACAGCTTACTTTAACTATGGCTACACCTTC; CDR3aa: CSVETTAYFNYGYTF
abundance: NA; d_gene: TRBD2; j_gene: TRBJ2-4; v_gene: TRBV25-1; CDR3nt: TGTGCCAGCAGTGAACCCGCTAGCGGGAGGCGAGCCAAAAACATTCAGTACTTC; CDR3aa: CASSEPASGRRAKNIQYF
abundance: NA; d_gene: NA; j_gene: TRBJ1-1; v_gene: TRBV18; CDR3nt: TGTGCCACCCTCCAATCCCTAGCCGGGACATATACTGAAGCTTTCTTT; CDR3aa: CATLQSLAGTYTEAFF
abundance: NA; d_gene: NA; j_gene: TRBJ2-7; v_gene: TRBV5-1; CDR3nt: TGCGCCAGCAGCTTACAGGGTCCGCCCCCCGAGCAGTACTTC; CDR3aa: CASSLQGPPPEQYF
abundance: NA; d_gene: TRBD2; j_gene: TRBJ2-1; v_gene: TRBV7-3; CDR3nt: TGTGCCAGCACCCCGGGGGGGGTTTCCTACAATGAGCAGTTCTTC; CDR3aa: CASTPGGVSYNEQFF
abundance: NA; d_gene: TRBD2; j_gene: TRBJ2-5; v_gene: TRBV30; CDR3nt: TGTGCCTGGAGTGGACTAGCGGGAGGTGAGACCCAGTACTTC; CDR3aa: CAWSGLAGGETQYF
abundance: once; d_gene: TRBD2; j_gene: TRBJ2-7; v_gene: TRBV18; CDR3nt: TGTGCCAGCTCACCAGGGACTAGCGGGATGAGGGACGAGCAGTACTTC; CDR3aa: CASSPGTSGMRDEQYF
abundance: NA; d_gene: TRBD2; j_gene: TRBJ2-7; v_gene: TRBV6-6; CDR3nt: TGTGCCAGCACTGGGACTAGCGGGGGTAGCTCCTACGAGCAGTACTTC; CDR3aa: CASTGTSGGSSYEQYF
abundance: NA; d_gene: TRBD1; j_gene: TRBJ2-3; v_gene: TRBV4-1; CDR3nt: TGCGCCAGCAGCCAAGGAGGCAGGGGGAGCACAGATACGCAGTATTTT; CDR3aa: CASSQGGRGSTDTQYF
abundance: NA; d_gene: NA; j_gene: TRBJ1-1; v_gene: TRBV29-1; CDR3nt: TGCAGCGCCTCGACAGTGGAATGGACTGAAGCTTTCTTT; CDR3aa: CSASTVEWTEAFF
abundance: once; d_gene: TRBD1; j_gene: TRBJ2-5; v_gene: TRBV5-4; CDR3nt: TGTGCCAGCAGTCAGACAGGGGAAGAGACCCAGTACTTC; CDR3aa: CASSQTGEETQYF
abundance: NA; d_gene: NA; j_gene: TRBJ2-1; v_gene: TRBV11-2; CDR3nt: TGTGCCAGCAGCTTATATGGGGAAAATGAGCAGTTCTTC; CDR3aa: CASSLYGENEQFF
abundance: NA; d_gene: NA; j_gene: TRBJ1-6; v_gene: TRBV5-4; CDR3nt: TGTGCCAGCAGCTTGGGGGGGAATTCACCCCTCCACTTT; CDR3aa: CASSLGGNSPLHF
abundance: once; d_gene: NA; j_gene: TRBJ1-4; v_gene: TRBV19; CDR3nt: TGTGCCAGTAGTATTGTTCGGGATGAAAAACTGTTTTTT; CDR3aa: CASSIVRDEKLFF
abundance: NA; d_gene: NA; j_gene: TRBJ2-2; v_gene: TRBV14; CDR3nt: TGTGCCAGCAGCCAAGAGAGGGGCGGGGAGCTGTTTTTT; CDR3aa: CASSQERGGELFF
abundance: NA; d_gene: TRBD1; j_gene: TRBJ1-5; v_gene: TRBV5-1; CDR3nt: TGCGCCAGCAGCCCGACAGGGGGCCGCAATCAGCCCCAGCATTTT; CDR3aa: CASSPTGGRNQPQHF
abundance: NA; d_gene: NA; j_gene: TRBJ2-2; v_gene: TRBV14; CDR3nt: TGTGCCAGCAGCAAACGACGGGAGAACGGGGAGCTGTTTTTT; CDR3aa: CASSKRRENGELFF
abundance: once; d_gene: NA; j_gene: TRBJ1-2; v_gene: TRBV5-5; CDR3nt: TGTGCCAGCAGCTTGGTTCCAGGGACGTTCTATGGCTACACCTTC; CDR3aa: CASSLVPGTFYGYTF
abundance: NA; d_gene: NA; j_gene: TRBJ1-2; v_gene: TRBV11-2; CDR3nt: TGTGCCAGCAGCCAGGTCGTGGCGACAGAGTATGGCTACACCTTC; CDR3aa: CASSQVVATEYGYTF